This TCR beta chain was retrieved from a study of CD8+ T cells in alopecia areata. Unmatched junction bases numbered 7, after V lost 4 bases and J lost 1 base. CDR1 and CDR2 from the germline V gene are SGHRS and YFSETQ. This CDR3 region has 16 residues. After isolation, RNA underwent reverse transcription to generate cDNA as the sequencing template. The repertoire was sequenced with immunoSEQ multiplex PCR; TCRdb's copy has only in-frame clones and lacks some. Of around 29,000 clones listed, approximately 65% are singletons. This clone was seen a handful of times. This TCR came from a human donor with alopecia areata. Sequenced sample: NKG2D-high CD8+ T cells sorted from blood. The V call is TRBV5-1, the J call TRBJ2-7, with 11 positions matching TRBD2. The CDR3 spells CASSPGTSGPSYEQYF. CDR3 in DNA: TGCGCCAGCAGCCCCGGGACTAGCGGCCCATCCTACGAGCAGTACTTC.